The sequence of this T cell receptor beta chain was determined in a study of beta chain features in type 1 diabetes. Regarding the study as a whole: Possible PCR preference for shorter templates applied equally to patients and controls. Within each of all four CD4+ subsets, Type 1 diabetes patients had TCRB CDR3s that were moderately but significantly shorter. Fewer insertions but more deletions were seen at VDJ junctions in type 1 diabetes patients.

A few counts support this clone. Its antigen is undetermined. One heparinised blood draw averaging approximately 0.11 L was given by each donor. The V and J ends lost 7 bases and 5 bases respectively, with 17 bases between them. The CDR3 totals 14 residues. Germline V gene lookup returns CDR1 SNHLY and CDR2 FYNNEI. The entirety of the isolated RNA underwent reverse transcription, so expressed TCRB transcripts were sequenced. Produced via immunoSEQ multiplex PCR; TCRdb's table is partial and in-frame only. The sample yields over 200,000 clones, approximately 10% seen once. The specimen was naive CD4+ T cells from blood. V gene TRBV2 combines with J gene TRBJ2-5; D may be TRBD2 (5 bases). The TCR sequence derives from a man aged 25-45 years with type 1 diabetes. For the CDR3, the DNA is TGTGCCAGCATTTCACGTCGGGGTACGGAGACCCAGTACTTC. Its protein is CASISRRGTETQYF.